This T cell receptor (beta chain) was captured in a study of blood T cell repertoires in COVID-19. V dropped 7 bases and J dropped 7; count of bases not matched to a gene: 22. This CDR3 contains 19 residues. Germline lookup yields CDR1 SEHNR and CDR2 FQNEAQ (reference sequence). TCRdb's copy holds only in-frame clones and misses some; the assay was immunoSEQ multiplex PCR. Among 260,000 or so clones, roughly 85% were seen once, and the ten largest hold 2% to 3%. Researchers sorted participants into cohorts using their self-reported clinical history. The source is a woman aged 45-60 years who had recovered from COVID-19. The sample comprised PBMCs or T cells enriched from blood (not recorded which). This sequence joins TRBV7-9 and TRBJ2-1; 10 nucleotides agree with TRBD2. DNA for the CDR3: TGTGCCAGCAACTCCAAATCAATTACAGCGGGAGGGAGTGCGAATGAGCAGTTCTTC. Its translation: CASNSKSITAGGSANEQFF.